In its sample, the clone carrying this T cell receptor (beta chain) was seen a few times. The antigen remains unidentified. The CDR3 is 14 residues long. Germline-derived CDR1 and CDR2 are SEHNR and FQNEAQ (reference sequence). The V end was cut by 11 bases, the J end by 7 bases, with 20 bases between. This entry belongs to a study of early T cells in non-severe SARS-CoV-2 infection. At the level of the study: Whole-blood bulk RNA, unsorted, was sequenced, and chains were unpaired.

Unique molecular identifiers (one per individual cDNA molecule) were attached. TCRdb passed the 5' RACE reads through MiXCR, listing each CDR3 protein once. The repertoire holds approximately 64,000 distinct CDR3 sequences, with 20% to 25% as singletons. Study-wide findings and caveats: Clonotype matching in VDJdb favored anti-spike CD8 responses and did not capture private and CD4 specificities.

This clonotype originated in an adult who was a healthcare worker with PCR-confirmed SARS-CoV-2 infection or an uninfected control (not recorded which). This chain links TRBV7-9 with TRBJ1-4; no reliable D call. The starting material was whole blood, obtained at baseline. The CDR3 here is CAVALGNGAEKLFF. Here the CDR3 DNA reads TGTGCCGTAGCCCTGGGGAATGGTGCTGAAAAACTGTTTTTT.